These 7 T cell receptor beta chains were all obtained from the same sample, sequenced in a study of blood T cells in healthy people across ages (dated by TCRdb to between 2014 and 2017). Libraries came from 5' RACE. Instrument used: Illumina HiSeq 2500. The second PCR ran for roughly 7 to 11 cycles and used a J-beta primer mix along with a sample-barcoded 5' primer. TCRdb reanalyzed the raw reads on its own, using fastp at Q25 for trimming and MiXCR for clone calling, and kept in-frame beta chains. CDR3 protein sequences are deduplicated, and each keeps its most common genes and DNA. This sample comprises approximately 1.5 million distinct CDR3 sequences, 42% of them detected only once. Of the sample, under 5% is held by the ten largest clones. Specimen: blood. These receptors originate from a woman aged 18-29 years in good health.

This clonotype was seen only a few times. The rearrangement joins TRBV5-1 to TRBJ2-5; 11 bases align to TRBD2. The ends lost 2 bases at V and 2 bases at J; junction bases unmatched: 5. The CDR3 covers 16 residues. The germline CDR1 and CDR2 sequences are SGHRS and YFSETQ. CDR3 sequence (DNA): TGCGCCAGCAGCTTACGAACTAGCGGGGGTCAAGAGACCCAGTACTTC. Amino acid sequence: CASSLRTSGGQETQYF.

V is TRBV20-1 and J is TRBJ2-1; 7 bases match TRBD1. The CDR3 contains 13 residues. CDR1 DFQATT and CDR2 SNEGSKA come from the germline V gene (reference sequence). V dropped 2 bases and J dropped 9; count of bases not matched to a gene: 7. CDR3 sequence: CSARILGGSEQFF. In DNA form, the CDR3 reads TGCAGTGCTAGAATCCTAGGGGGCTCTGAGCAGTTCTTC.

A few counts support this clonotype. The rearrangement uses TRBV12-3 or TRBV12-4 and TRBJ1-1; 7 bases align to TRBD1. The length of the CDR3 is 13 residues. V dropped 6 bases and J dropped 8; count of bases not matched to a gene: 9. The CDR3 nucleotides read TGTGCCAGCAGCCTGGCGGGGACAGCAGAAGCTTTCTTT. The encoded protein is CASSLAGTAEAFF.

In regard to this clonotype: A read error may explain this, as a much larger clone is one base away. The genes are TRBV25-1 and TRBJ2-4; D is unresolved. The J call is uncertain, as TRBJ2-7 better fits the DNA end. The CDR3 runs to 12 residues. The germline CDR1 and CDR2 sequences are MGHDK and SYGVNS. The CDR3 is CASSPHNYEQYF. In DNA, the CDR3 is TGTGCCAGCAGTCCCCACAACTACGAGCAGTACTTC.

A remark on this clonotype: At one of its ends the junction is not consistent with the germline gene, which may arise from a read error. The genes are TRBV11-2 and TRBJ2-7; D not resolved. This CDR3 contains 12 residues. Germline V CDR1 and CDR2: SGHAT, FQNNGV. The CDR3 here is CAGSPGNNEQYF. The CDR3 DNA follows: TGTGCCGGCAGTCCAGGAAACAATGAGCAGTACTTC.

CDR3 nucleotides: TGCGCCAGCAGCTCGGGGCCCCTGGGGGGTGAAAAACTGTTTTTT. Protein: CASSSGPLGGEKLFF. This chain links TRBV5-1 with TRBJ1-4; tentatively, D is TRBD1 (5 bases). V was shortened by 3 bases and J by 7 bases, with 16 bases between the two germline ends. CDR1 and CDR2 from the germline V gene are SGHRS and YFSETQ. This CDR3 is built from 15 residues.

The V gene is TRBV6-2 or TRBV6-3, the J gene TRBJ1-1, with 7 bases lining up with TRBD1. With 6 bases clipped from V and 0 bases from J, the junction kept 4 bases outside the gene matches. The CDR3 has 14 amino acids. Germline CDR1 reads MNHEY; CDR2 reads SVGEGT. CDR3 in DNA: TGTGCCAGCAGAAAGACAGGGTTGAACACTGAAGCTTTCTTT. Translating it yields CASRKTGLNTEAFF.